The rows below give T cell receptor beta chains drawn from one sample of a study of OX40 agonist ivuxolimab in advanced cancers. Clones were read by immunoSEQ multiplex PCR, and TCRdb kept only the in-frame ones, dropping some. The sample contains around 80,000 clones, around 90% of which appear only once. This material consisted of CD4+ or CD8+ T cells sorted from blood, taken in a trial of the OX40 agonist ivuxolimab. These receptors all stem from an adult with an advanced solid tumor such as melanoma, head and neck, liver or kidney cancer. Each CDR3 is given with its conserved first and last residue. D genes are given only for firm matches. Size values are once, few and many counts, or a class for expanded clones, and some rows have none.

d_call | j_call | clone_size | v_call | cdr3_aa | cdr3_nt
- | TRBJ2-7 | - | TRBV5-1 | CASSLGDSGAEQYF | TGCGCCAGCAGCTTGGGGGACTCCGGCGCCGAGCAGTACTTC
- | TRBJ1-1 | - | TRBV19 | CASSVLSTANTEAFF | TGTGCCAGTAGCGTCCTCAGCACGGCGAACACTGAAGCTTTCTTT
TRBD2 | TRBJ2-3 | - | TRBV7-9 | CASSQVAGALGTDTQYF | TGTGCCAGCAGCCAAGTAGCGGGGGCTCTTGGCACAGATACGCAGTATTTT
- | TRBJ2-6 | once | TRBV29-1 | CSETGANSGANVLTF | TGCAGCGAAACCGGGGCCAACTCTGGGGCCAACGTCCTGACTTTC
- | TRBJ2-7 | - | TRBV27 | CASSLLSSGEQYF | TGTGCCAGCAGTTTATTAAGTTCCGGCGAGCAGTACTTC
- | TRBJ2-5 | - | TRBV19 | CASRVGETQYF | TGTGCCAGTAGGGTGGGGGAGACCCAGTACTTC
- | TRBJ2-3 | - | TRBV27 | CASSLEGRPLADTQYF | TGTGCCAGCAGTTTGGAGGGTAGGCCGTTGGCAGATACGCAGTATTTT
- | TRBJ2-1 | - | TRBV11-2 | CASSFQGNNEQFF | TGTGCCAGCAGCTTCCAGGGTAACAATGAGCAGTTCTTC
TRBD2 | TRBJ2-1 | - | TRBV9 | CASSVAPAGVDLLNEQFF | TGTGCCAGCAGCGTAGCCCCGGCGGGGGTCGACCTCCTCAATGAGCAGTTCTTC
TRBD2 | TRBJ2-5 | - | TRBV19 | CASSRSGSIPGETQYF | TGTGCCAGTAGTCGAAGCGGGAGTATCCCCGGGGAGACCCAGTACTTC
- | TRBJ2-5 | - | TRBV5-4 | CASRSGETQYF | TGTGCCAGCAGGTCTGGAGAGACCCAGTACTTC
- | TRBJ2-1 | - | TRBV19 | CASGKGNEQFF | TGTGCCAGTGGGAAAGGCAATGAGCAGTTCTTC
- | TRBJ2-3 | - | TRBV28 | CASRWYSTDTQYF | TGTGCCAGCAGGTGGTACAGCACAGATACGCAGTATTTT
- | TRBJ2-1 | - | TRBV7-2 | CASSLRGRNEQFF | TGTGCCAGCAGCTTACGAGGACGAAATGAGCAGTTCTTC
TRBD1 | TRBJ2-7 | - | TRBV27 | CASSLGTEPREQYF | TGTGCCAGCAGTTTAGGGACAGAACCAAGAGAGCAGTACTTC
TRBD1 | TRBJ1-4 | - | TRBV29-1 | CSVDRGEEKLFF | TGCAGCGTGGACAGGGGGGAGGAAAAACTGTTTTTT
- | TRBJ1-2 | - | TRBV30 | CAWRPLGYGYTF | TGTGCCTGGCGGCCCCTTGGCTATGGCTACACCTTC
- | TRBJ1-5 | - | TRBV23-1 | CASSPDPNSGANQPQHF | TGCGCCAGCAGTCCCGACCCTAACTCGGGAGCCAATCAGCCCCAGCATTTT
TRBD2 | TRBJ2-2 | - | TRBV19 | CASTLLATNTGELFF | TGTGCCAGTACCCTACTAGCGACGAACACCGGGGAGCTGTTTTTT